The 20 T cell receptor beta chains presented below share a single source sample, sequenced in a study of beta chain features in type 1 diabetes. The sequenced template was cDNA made from the entire isolated RNA. The protocol was immunoSEQ multiplex PCR, while the TCRdb copy is restricted to in-frame clones and leaves out a portion. The profile covers 330,000 or so clones, with 15% to 20% appearing a single time and 0.035% to 0.05% taken by the ten largest. The sequenced material came from naive CD4+ T cells from blood. These receptors came from a woman in her late teens or twenties in good health.

This chain uses TRBV4-1 with TRBJ2-7, with a weak D call TRBD2 (6 bases). The ends were cut back, 2 bases at V and 3 bases at J, with 29 bases in the middle. This CDR3 has 20 residues. Germline V gives CDR1 MGHRA, CDR2 YSYEKL. The CDR3 sequence: CASSQLLIEEGPVSGYEQYF. DNA for the CDR3: TGCGCCAGCAGCCAACTACTAATAGAGGAGGGTCCGGTTTCAGGCTACGAGCAGTACTTC.

This clone turned up a few times. CDR3 nucleotide sequence: TGCGCCAGCAGCCAACGGCAGGGCGACATTACTGAAGCTTTCTTT. Translating gives CASSQRQGDITEAFF. V gene TRBV4-1 combines with J gene TRBJ1-1; the D gene is possibly TRBD1 (5 bases). Germline V CDR1 and CDR2: MGHRA, YSYEKL. The CDR3 spans 15 residues. V lost 2 bases and J lost 5, with 15 bases in between.

This clone was observed a handful of times. The chain is built from TRBV25-1 and TRBJ1-1; D unclear. Trimming pared 1 base from V and 3 bases from J, leaving 15 bases between. Germline CDR1 MGHDK, CDR2 SYGVNS. The CDR3 is 16 amino acids. The CDR3 here is CASSELGETKDTEAFF. The CDR3 DNA reads as TGTGCCAGCAGTGAATTAGGAGAGACCAAGGACACTGAAGCTTTCTTT.

The V and J genes are TRBV2 and TRBJ1-5; D unclear. CDR1 and CDR2 (germline): SNHLY, FYNNEI. V lost 7 bases and J lost 1, with 11 bases in between. This CDR3 contains 14 residues. The DNA for the CDR3 is TGTGCCAGCACCGAGAGTAACAGCAATCAGCCCCAGCATTTT. Its translation: CASTESNSNQPQHF.

This sequence joins TRBV4-3 and TRBJ1-6; D might be TRBD1 (6 bases). CDR3 size: 16 residues. Germline V lookup: CDR1 LGHNA, CDR2 YSLEER. Trimming shortened V by 0 bases and J by 6 bases, and 12 bases separated the two germline ends. CDR3 amino acids: CASSQDYRVANSPLHF. The CDR3 region has the DNA TGCGCCAGCAGCCAAGATTACAGGGTTGCTAATTCACCCCTCCACTTT.

Only a few counts were recorded for this clone. V usage is TRBV7-9 and J usage is TRBJ2-5; maybe TRBD1 (7 bases). This CDR3 region has 15 residues. Germline V gene sequence: CDR1 SEHNR, CDR2 FQNEAQ (reference sequence). V was trimmed by 5 bases and J by 4 bases, leaving 17 bases between them. CDR3 nucleotide sequence: TGTGCCAGCAGCACCGGACAGGCCGGGGGAGAGACCCAGTACTTC. Protein: CASSTGQAGGETQYF.

The chain has TRBV30 and TRBJ1-5; 8 positions match TRBD1. Germline V gives CDR1 GTSNPN, CDR2 SVGIG (reference sequence). The trim removed 3 bases at V and 5 bases at J, leaving 6 bases unmatched. This CDR3 comprises 14 residues. The CDR3 DNA is TGTGCCTGGAGAGGAACAGGGGGAGATCAGCCCCAGCATTTT. Protein product: CAWRGTGGDQPQHF.

This clone was detected only a few times. This chain links TRBV6-1 with TRBJ2-7, with TRBD2 matching 10 bases. In germline, CDR1 is MNHNS, CDR2 SASEGT. Unmatched junction bases numbered 3, after V lost 7 bases and J lost 3 bases. CDR3 length: 13 residues. CDR3 DNA sequence: TGTGCCAGCACGCTAGCGGGGGACTACGAGCAGTACTTC. This sequence encodes CASTLAGDYEQYF.

J is TRBJ1-2 and V is TRBV1; the D call TRBD1 from the table was never checked on the DNA. TRBV1 is a pseudogene. The CDR3 consists of 14 residues. CDR3 amino acids: CTSSPLGQMYGYTF. For the CDR3, the DNA is TGCACCAGCAGCCCCCTCGGACAGATGTATGGCTACACCTTC.

This clone occurred a few times. The V call is TRBV4-2, the J call TRBJ2-1; D perhaps matches TRBD2 (5 bases). The germline gives CDR1 LGHNA, CDR2 YNFKEQ. The germline V and J ends were trimmed by 3 bases and 0 bases, with 15 bases remaining between them. The CDR3 is 17 amino acids. This chain's CDR3 is CASSHPWERSSYNEQFF. CDR3 sequence (DNA): TGTGCCAGCAGCCACCCCTGGGAGCGTAGCTCCTACAATGAGCAGTTCTTC.

This clone was counted between two and nine times. The chain recombines TRBV2 with TRBJ2-7; tentative D call: TRBD2 (6 bases). Germline loops: CDR1 SNHLY, CDR2 FYNNEI. Trimming left V 6 bases short and J 7 bases short, with 19 bases between. The CDR3 spans 14 residues. The CDR3 DNA follows: TGTGCCAGCAGACGCACTATCGGGGGAAGGGAGCAGTACTTC. Translating gives CASRRTIGGREQYF.

This clone occurred a few times. This chain joins TRBV29-1 and TRBJ2-5, with TRBD1 matching over 8 bases. This CDR3 region has 14 residues. The ends lost 5 bases at V and 2 bases at J; junction bases unmatched: 7. Germline V gene data show CDR1 as SQVTM and CDR2 as ANQGSEA. DNA for the CDR3: TGCAGCGTTTCGCACAGGGGGACTCAAGAGACCCAGTACTTC. It encodes CSVSHRGTQETQYF.

The chain joins TRBV9 to TRBJ2-7; 13 positions agree with TRBD2. There are 17 residues in the CDR3. Germline V CDR1 and CDR2: SGDLS, YYNGEE. V gave up 4 bases and J gave up 5 bases; unmatched junction bases: 12. The CDR3, as DNA: TGTGCCAGCAGCATACGCAAGGGGACTAGCGGGATAAACGAGCAGTACTTC. Encoded protein: CASSIRKGTSGINEQYF.

This clone has just a few counts. The chain uses TRBV4-3 and TRBJ1-4; 8 bases align to TRBD1. The CDR3 spans 16 residues. Germline lookup yields CDR1 LGHNA and CDR2 YSLEER. V lost 1 base, J lost 5 bases, and 6 bases stayed unmatched. The CDR3 is CASSQGGTGKNEKLFF. CDR3 sequence (DNA): TGCGCCAGCAGCCAAGGAGGGACAGGCAAGAATGAAAAACTGTTTTTT.

V and J are TRBV10-2 and TRBJ2-1; 16 nucleotides align to TRBD2. The germline gives CDR1 WSHSY, CDR2 SAAADI. CDR3 length equals 17 residues. Trimming removed 0 bases from V and 9 bases from J; junction bases left unmatched: 5. CDR3 coding DNA: TGCGCCAGCAGTGAGTCAGCCGGGACTAGCGGGAGGGTTGAGCAGTTCTTC. Translation gives CASSESAGTSGRVEQFF.

V gene TRBV4-1 combines with J gene TRBJ2-5; D gene uncertain. Germline values: CDR1 MGHRA, CDR2 YSYEKL. The CDR3 runs 14 residues. V was cut by 0 bases and J by 3 bases, with 8 bases left in between. CDR3 DNA sequence: TGCGCCAGCAGCCAAGAGGAGTTGGAAGAGACCCAGTACTTC. Amino acids: CASSQEELEETQYF.

This clone was detected a few times. The V and J genes are TRBV7-2 and TRBJ1-1; D call uncertain. The CDR3 covers 14 residues. The germline gives CDR1 SGHTA, CDR2 FQGNSA. V was clipped by 2 bases and J by 0 bases, with 7 bases between them. CDR3 nucleotides: TGTGCCAGCAGCTTATCCGGGTTGAACACTGAAGCTTTCTTT. This codes for CASSLSGLNTEAFF.

This clone was counted between two and nine times. Written as DNA, the CDR3 is TGCGCCAGCAGCCAAGGTTGGGCAGCAGCTAACTATGGCTACACCTTC. Translating it yields CASSQGWAAANYGYTF. This chain links TRBV4-1 with TRBJ1-2; no reliable D call. Germline loops: CDR1 MGHRA, CDR2 YSYEKL. V dropped 1 base and J dropped 0 bases, with 12 bases sitting between them. The CDR3 spans 16 residues.

This clone has a handful of counts. The V call is TRBV20-1, the J call TRBJ1-1, with 7 bases that match TRBD1. The CDR3 loop spans 11 amino acids. The trim removed 1 base at V and 13 bases at J, leaving 6 bases unmatched. CDR1 is DFQATT and CDR2 is SNEGSKA in the germline V gene (reference sequence). CDR3 in amino acids: CSARVTRGYFF. In nucleotides, the CDR3 is TGCAGTGCTAGAGTCACCAGGGGGTATTTCTTT.

The rearrangement uses TRBV30 and TRBJ1-3; D ambiguous. The CDR3 has 13 residues. The germline V gene has CDR1 GTSNPN and CDR2 SVGIG (reference sequence). Trimming pared 3 bases from V and 0 bases from J, leaving 6 bases between. The CDR3 is CAWSLNSGNTIYF. The CDR3 coding sequence is TGTGCCTGGAGCTTAAACTCTGGAAACACCATATATTTT.